A selection of T cell receptor beta chains follows, all from one sample in a study of T cells after yellow fever vaccination. TCRdb redid the calling of the 5' RACE reads with MiXCR, one entry per CDR3 protein. The sample contains a few hundred thousand distinct CDR3 sequences, around 16% of which appear only once. The sequenced sample was PBMCs, obtained around 5 days after the first yellow fever vaccination. All receptors come from a man aged 18 to 29 who received the YFV17D yellow fever vaccine. The CDR3 runs from the conserved cysteine through the conserved F or W. D genes are given only for firm matches. Part of the rows lack a size; the others show once, few, many or a class for expanded clones.

d_gene	j_gene	v_gene	abundance	CDR3aa	CDR3nt
TRBD1	TRBJ1-5	TRBV4-1	few	CASSQGPQGRNQPQHF	TGCGCCAGCAGCCAAGGGCCACAGGGGCGGAATCAGCCCCAGCATTTT
TRBD2	TRBJ2-3	TRBV20-1	.	CSARDYLGSGGTDTQYF	TGCAGTGCTAGAGATTATCTCGGGAGCGGGGGAACAGATACGCAGTATTTT
.	TRBJ2-5	TRBV7-2	.	CASSLDLLSVGTQYF	TGTGCCAGCAGCTTAGACCTTCTTTCCGTAGGGACCCAGTACTTC
.	TRBJ2-5	TRBV6-1	few	CASSEPPRSQYF	TGTGCCAGCAGTGAGCCTCCTCGGAGTCAGTACTTC
.	TRBJ2-3	TRBV6-6	few	CASSQGPDNTQYF	TGTGCCAGCAGCCAAGGACCGGATAATACGCAGTATTTT
.	TRBJ1-4	TRBV18	few	CASSPGGNNEKLFF	TGTGCCAGCTCACCCGGCGGCAATAATGAAAAACTGTTTTTT
.	TRBJ2-7	TRBV5-5	.	CASSKGSSYEQYF	TGTGCCAGCAGCAAAGGGAGCTCCTACGAGCAGTACTTC
TRBD2	TRBJ2-3	TRBV5-6	few	CASRAQASGGIDTQYF	TGTGCCAGCAGAGCGCAGGCTAGCGGGGGTATAGATACGCAGTATTTT
TRBD1	TRBJ1-1	TRBV7-6	few	CASSRRGHTEAFF	TGTGCCAGCAGCCGTAGGGGGCACACTGAAGCTTTCTTT
.	TRBJ2-7	TRBV20-1	.	CSASRPGARSYEQYF	TGCAGTGCTAGTCGACCGGGGGCGAGATCCTACGAGCAGTACTTC
TRBD2	TRBJ2-5	TRBV7-2	.	CPSSFSLLAGTQETQYF	TGTCCCAGCAGCTTTTCACTACTAGCGGGCACCCAAGAGACCCAGTACTTC
.	TRBJ2-2	TRBV5-6	.	CASSFYTGRTGELFF	TGTGCCAGCAGCTTTTATACAGGCCGGACCGGGGAGCTGTTTTTT
.	TRBJ2-1	TRBV7-2	many	CASSLAWDLTYNEQFF	TGTGCCAGCAGCTTAGCCTGGGACTTAACATACAATGAGCAGTTCTTC
TRBD1	TRBJ1-1	TRBV20-1	.	CSANDRGGNTEAFF	TGCAGTGCAAACGACAGGGGAGGAAACACTGAAGCTTTCTTT
.	TRBJ2-7	TRBV5-1	.	CASGLIEGPYEQYF	TGCGCCAGCGGCCTTATCGAGGGTCCCTACGAGCAGTACTTC
TRBD1	TRBJ2-2	TRBV7-9	.	CASSKRRQGRTGELFF	TGTGCCAGCAGCAAAAGAAGACAGGGTCGCACCGGGGAGCTGTTTTTT
TRBD1	TRBJ2-2	TRBV7-2	.	CASIPGQDPLSTGELFF	TGTGCCAGCATTCCGGGACAGGATCCCTTGTCCACCGGGGAGCTGTTTTTT
TRBD1	TRBJ1-1	TRBV6-1	few	CASRGQGISEAFF	TGTGCCAGCAGAGGACAGGGGATTTCTGAAGCTTTCTTT
TRBD1	TRBJ2-5	TRBV3-1	.	CASTKVWISGDRQETQYF	TGTGCCAGCACCAAAGTTTGGATCTCAGGGGACAGACAAGAGACCCAGTACTTC
.	TRBJ2-5	TRBV3-1	.	CASSQNRGETQYF	TGTGCCAGCAGCCAAAATAGGGGAGAGACCCAGTACTTC
.	TRBJ1-2	TRBV6-1	few	CASSEGAGSFSIRGYTF	TGTGCCAGCAGTGAAGGGGCAGGGTCATTTTCTATCAGGGGCTACACCTTC
.	TRBJ2-3	TRBV5-1	few	CASSPTPGVTDTQYF	TGCGCCAGCAGCCCCACTCCGGGGGTGACAGATACGCAGTATTTT
TRBD1	TRBJ2-1	TRBV27	few	CASSPGTGGRHEQFF	TGTGCCAGCAGCCCCGGGACAGGGGGCAGACATGAGCAGTTCTTC
.	TRBJ1-5	TRBV20-1	few	CSANEPRGQPQHF	TGCAGTGCAAATGAACCCAGGGGCCAGCCCCAGCATTTT
.	TRBJ1-5	TRBV4-2	many	CASSQDGDIGSNQPQHF	TGTGCCAGCAGCCAAGATGGGGACATTGGGTCCAATCAGCCCCAGCATTTT
.	TRBJ1-1	TRBV4-3	.	CASSQEAGVITEAFF	TGCGCCAGCAGCCAAGAGGCAGGGGTTATCACTGAAGCTTTCTTT
TRBD2	TRBJ2-1	TRBV15	.	CATSNYPSGSYNEQFF	TGTGCCACCAGCAACTACCCTAGCGGGTCCTACAATGAGCAGTTCTTC
.	TRBJ2-5	TRBV20-1	few	CSARDPLREETQYF	TGCAGTGCTAGAGATCCTTTACGTGAGGAGACCCAGTACTTC
TRBD2	TRBJ2-1	TRBV19	.	CASRATSGAYNEQFF	TGTGCCAGTAGGGCGACTAGCGGGGCGTACAATGAGCAGTTCTTC
TRBD2	TRBJ2-1	TRBV7-3	many	CASSSTPGLAGGEQFF	TGTGCCAGCAGCTCCACTCCGGGACTAGCGGGGGGGGAGCAGTTCTTC
.	TRBJ1-4	TRBV7-2	few	CASSLALYDLGEKLFF	TGTGCCAGCAGCTTAGCGCTTTATGATTTGGGTGAAAAACTGTTTTTT
TRBD2	TRBJ2-3	TRBV7-2	.	CASSFGGAGGFEDTQYF	TGTGCCAGCAGCTTCGGAGGGGCGGGGGGGTTCGAAGATACGCAGTATTTT
TRBD1	TRBJ1-6	TRBV3-1	few	CASSQTRSGTVHF	TGTGCCAGCAGCCAAACTAGGTCCGGGACAGTCCACTTT
TRBD1	TRBJ2-3	TRBV6-5	.	CASSYQGQKQYF	TGTGCCAGCAGTTACCAGGGACAGAAGCAGTATTTT
TRBD2	TRBJ2-1	TRBV29-1	.	CSVERIAGNYNEQFF	TGCAGCGTTGAGCGAATAGCGGGGAATTACAATGAGCAGTTCTTC
TRBD2	TRBJ2-2	TRBV3-1	.	CASSRLAANTGELFF	TGTGCCAGCAGCCGACTAGCGGCTAACACCGGGGAGCTGTTTTTT
.	TRBJ2-1	TRBV11-2	.	CASSLGLNDEQFF	TGTGCCAGCAGCTTAGGACTAAACGATGAGCAGTTCTTC
TRBD1	TRBJ2-1	TRBV3-1	few	CASSQGTGRRYEQFF	TGTGCCAGCAGCCAAGGGACAGGGAGGCGGTATGAGCAGTTCTTC
TRBD1	TRBJ2-1	TRBV10-3	.	CAISESTPGQEFF	TGTGCCATCAGTGAGTCGACTCCGGGACAGGAGTTCTTC
.	TRBJ2-5	TRBV20-1	.	CSASSLGTQYF	TGCAGTGCTAGCAGCCTAGGGACCCAGTACTTC